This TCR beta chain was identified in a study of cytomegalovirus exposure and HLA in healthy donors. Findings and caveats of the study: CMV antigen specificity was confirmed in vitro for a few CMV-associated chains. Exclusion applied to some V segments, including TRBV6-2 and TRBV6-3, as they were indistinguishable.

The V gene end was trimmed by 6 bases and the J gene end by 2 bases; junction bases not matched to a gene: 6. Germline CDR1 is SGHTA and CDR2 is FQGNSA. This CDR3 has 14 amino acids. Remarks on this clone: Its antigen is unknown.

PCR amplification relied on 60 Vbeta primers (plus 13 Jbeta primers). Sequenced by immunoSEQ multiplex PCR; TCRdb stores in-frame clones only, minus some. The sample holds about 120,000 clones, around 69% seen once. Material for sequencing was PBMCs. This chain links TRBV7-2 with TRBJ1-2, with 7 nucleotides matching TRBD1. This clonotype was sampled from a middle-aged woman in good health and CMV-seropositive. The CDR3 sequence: CASSSQTGNYGYTF. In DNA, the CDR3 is TGTGCCAGCAGTTCCCAGACAGGGAACTATGGCTACACCTTC.